The clone carrying this T cell receptor (beta chain) was observed a handful of times. Looked up from germline, CDR1 is SGDLS and CDR2 is YYNGEE. The CDR3 consists of 17 residues. This record comes from a study of regulatory T cells in long-lasting Graves disease. Time point indicated: persistent/refractory GD, antithyroid drugs over 5 years with positive TRAb. From PBMCs, RNA was extracted and then used to make the TCR library. An endocrinology department in Xi'an, China, recruited the patients. Arm-PCR of CDR3 regions and iRepertoire HTBI primers were the basis on which TCR beta libraries were built. TCRdb reprocessed the multiplex PCR reads via MiXCR and lists one record per CDR3 protein. The data contain fewer than 450,000 distinct CDR3 sequences, 23% of them seen just once; the ten biggest clones take up roughly 30%.

The receptor was isolated from a female donor with Graves disease. The V gene is TRBV9, the J gene TRBJ2-4, with a possible D match to TRBD2 (5 bases). The sequences come from peripheral blood mononuclear cells (PBMCs), collected when the disease was refractory, from a patient treated with antithyroid drugs. CDR3 sequence reads: CAEYEGLILLAKNIQYF. CDR3 DNA sequence: TGTGCAGAGTATGAGGGCCTCATTCTACTAGCCAAAAACATTCAGTACTTC.